This paragraph covers one T cell receptor beta chain sequence. This entry belongs to a study of technical replicates of blood from several donors. TCRdb's table, derived via immunoSEQ multiplex PCR, lists solely in-frame clones and lacks some. The data show some 87,000 clones, with around 96% seen just once and roughly 0.35% held by the top ten. The sequence was collected from a human donor in good health. The material sequenced was T cells isolated from PBMCs.

CDR3 sequence: CASSFGGSYGYTF. The CDR3 DNA follows: TGTGCCAGCAGTTTCGGGGGGTCCTATGGCTACACCTTC. This chain links TRBV27 with TRBJ1-2, with D tentatively TRBD1 (5 bases). V gave up 3 bases and J gave up 4 bases, with 9 bases separating them. The CDR3 extends over 13 amino acids. CDR1 and CDR2 from the germline V gene are MNHEY and SMNVEV (reference sequence).